These 19 T cell receptor beta chains share one sample of origin, sequenced in a study of T-cell reconstitution after alpha-beta-depleted transplantation in children. Using unique molecular identifiers, the investigators prepared the TCRbeta library. Using its own MiXCR run on the PCR reads, TCRdb lists one record per CDR3 protein. This table has hundreds of thousands of distinct CDR3 sequences, about 16% appearing once. Sequences were derived from PBMCs, mostly from graft donor cells, sampled 360 days after TCRalphabeta/CD19-depleted stem cell transplant. These receptors were taken from a boy under two years old who had a stem cell transplant for Wiskott-Aldrich syndrome, so the T cells may come from the graft donor.

A note on this clonotype: One end of the junction is discordant with germline, which a read error may explain. V gene TRBV19 combines with J gene TRBJ2-2, with TRBD2 identical over 7 bases. This CDR3 is built from 12 residues. The germline V gene has CDR1 LNHDA and CDR2 SQIVND (reference sequence). CDR3: CANSIPGGELFF. Written as DNA, the CDR3 is TGTGCCAATAGTATACCGGGGGGTGAGCTGTTTTTT.

This sequence joins TRBV7-8 and TRBJ2-5; D possibly corresponds to TRBD1 (6 bases). This CDR3 contains 15 residues. Trimming left V 1 base short and J 2 bases short, with 11 bases between. Germline V gene sequence: CDR1 SGHVS, CDR2 FQNEAQ. DNA for the CDR3: TGTGCCAGCAGCTTAGAACAGGGAAGGCAAGAGACCCAGTACTTC. Encoded protein: CASSLEQGRQETQYF.

A few counts support this clonotype. The chain has TRBV20-1 and TRBJ1-6, with D possibly matching TRBD1 (6 bases). Germline loops: CDR1 DFQATT, CDR2 SNEGSKA (reference sequence). This CDR3 is built from 12 residues. CDR3 DNA sequence: TGCAGCCGAGGGGGAGGTAATTCACCCCTCCACTTT. Amino acids: CSRGGGNSPLHF.

There are a few counts of this clonotype. This chain joins TRBV6-5 and TRBJ1-5; D unresolved. The CDR3 is 16 residues long. Germline V lookup: CDR1 MNHEY, CDR2 SVGAGI. V shed 6 bases and J shed 0 bases, with 15 bases lying between them. The CDR3 bases are TGTGCCAGCAGCAAAGGACTGTTACTTAGCAATCAGCCCCAGCATTTT. Translating it yields CASSKGLLLSNQPQHF.

The chain carries TRBV10-3 and TRBJ2-7; a possible D gene is TRBD2 (6 bases). The V end lost 3 bases, the J end lost 2 bases, and 14 bases lay between the germline ends. The germline CDR1 and CDR2 sequences are ENHRY and SYGVKD. This CDR3 spans 15 amino acids. In DNA, the CDR3 is TGTGCCATCAGTGAATTGGAGGGGAGGACCTACGAGCAGTACTTC. This sequence encodes CAISELEGRTYEQYF.

J is TRBJ2-7 and V is TRBV7-8, with a weak D call TRBD2 (6 bases). Germline assignment: CDR1 SGHVS and CDR2 FQNEAQ. The CDR3 is 14 residues long. V was pared by 3 bases and J by 3 bases, with 12 bases between. CDR3 loop: CASSLWGLHYEQYF. Written as DNA, the CDR3 is TGTGCCAGCAGCTTGTGGGGACTTCACTACGAGCAGTACTTC.

This rearrangement joins TRBV12-3 or TRBV12-4 to TRBJ2-3, with 8 bases fitting TRBD2. The CDR3 runs 17 residues. V shed 1 base, J shed 3 bases, and the junction held 9 bases outside the gene matches. Written as DNA, the CDR3 is TGTGCCAGCAGTTTAGGTGTCGATTTAGCGGGGACAGATACGCAGTATTTT. Its protein is CASSLGVDLAGTDTQYF.

The chain joins TRBV7-8 to TRBJ1-1; D is undetermined. Trimming shortened V by 5 bases and J by 2 bases, and 12 bases separated the two germline ends. The V gene's germline CDR1 is SGHVS and CDR2 FQNEAQ. The CDR3 spans 14 residues. CDR3 bases: TGTGCCAGCAGCCCGACGAAATTAAACACTGAAGCTTTCTTT. Translated: CASSPTKLNTEAFF.

V is TRBV11-2 and J is TRBJ2-1; maybe TRBD2 (7 bases). The germline CDR1 and CDR2 sequences are SGHAT and FQNNGV. The CDR3 length is 15 residues. V lost 1 base, J lost 7 bases, and 14 bases lay in between. CDR3 sequence (DNA): TGTGCCAGCAGCTTAGGGAGGGGGGGCAAGAATGAGCAGTTCTTC. Protein product: CASSLGRGGKNEQFF. Full variable domain (outside the CDR3, taken from reference TRBV11-2 and TRBJ2-1): EAGVAQSPRYKIIEKRQSVAFWCNPISGHATLYWYQQILGQGPKLLIQFQNNGVVDDSQLPKDRFSAERLKGVDSTLKIQPAKLEDSAVYLCASSLGRGGKNEQFFGPGTRLTVL.

This clonotype was observed many times. The chain combines TRBV12-3 or TRBV12-4 with TRBJ2-1; D may be TRBD2 (5 bases). The CDR3 spans 15 residues. Trimming removed 3 bases from V and 3 bases from J, with 12 bases in between. As DNA, the CDR3 is TGTGCCAGCAGTTTGAGGGAGTCCTTCTACAATGAGCAGTTCTTC. Encoded protein: CASSLRESFYNEQFF.

The table lists this clonotype with many counts. The chain employs TRBV20-1 and TRBJ2-1, with 7 bases matching TRBD2. The CDR3 sequence is 13 residues long. Germline CDR1 is DFQATT and CDR2 is SNEGSKA (reference sequence). Unmatched junction bases numbered 2, after V lost 2 bases and J lost 4 bases. In DNA form, the CDR3 reads TGCAGTGCTAGACGGGGGGAATACAATGAGCAGTTCTTC. It yields the protein CSARRGEYNEQFF.

This clonotype was observed a handful of times. V is TRBV12-5 and J is TRBJ2-5; no clear D. CDR1 and CDR2 (germline): LGHNT, FRNRAP. The ends were cut back, 4 bases at V and 7 bases at J, with 10 bases in the middle. This CDR3 comprises 12 residues. In DNA form, the CDR3 reads TGTGCTAGTGGTTCCTCCTATCGGACCCAGTACTTC. The encoded protein is CASGSSYRTQYF.

The table lists this clonotype with a few counts. The chain couples TRBV10-3 to TRBJ2-5; tentatively, D is TRBD2 (6 bases). From germline, CDR1 is ENHRY and CDR2 SYGVKD. The CDR3 has 13 amino acids. V shed 8 bases and J shed 4 bases, with 14 bases lying between them. This CDR3 is CAIQGGGGETQYF. The CDR3, as DNA: TGTGCCATCCAGGGAGGTGGGGGAGAGACCCAGTACTTC.

The chain couples TRBV4-1 to TRBJ2-5; 9 nucleotides match TRBD1. This CDR3 has 14 residues. V lost 3 bases, J lost 3 bases, and 2 bases stayed unmatched. Germline CDR1 is MGHRA and CDR2 is YSYEKL. CDR3 nucleotide sequence: TGCGCCAGCAGCCAGGGGGACAGGGAAGAGACCCAGTACTTC. This codes for CASSQGDREETQYF.

In nucleotides, the CDR3 is TGCGCCAGCAGCCATCCCACCACCACTGCTACCGGGGAGCTGTTTTTT. It yields the protein CASSHPTTTATGELFF. The V call is TRBV4-1, the J call TRBJ2-2; D remains unclear. V lost 3 bases and J 5 bases, leaving 16 bases between the germline ends. Germline lookup yields CDR1 MGHRA and CDR2 YSYEKL. The CDR3 has 16 amino acids.

The V gene is TRBV10-2, the J gene TRBJ2-1; possibly TRBD2 for D (5 bases). The CDR3 totals 14 residues. Trimming removed 6 bases from V and 2 bases from J, with 11 bases in between. Germline CDR1 reads WSHSY; CDR2 reads SAAADI. The CDR3 reads CASRRGRTYNEQFF. CDR3 nucleotide sequence: TGCGCCAGCAGACGGGGAAGGACCTACAATGAGCAGTTCTTC.

On this clonotype itself: At one end, the junction sequence differs from germline, possibly due to a read error. This chain uses TRBV6-1 with TRBJ2-2; D is perhaps TRBD2 (6 bases). Germline V gives CDR1 MNHNS, CDR2 SASEGT. The CDR3 runs to 16 residues. DNA of the CDR3: TGTGCCAGCAGGAGGCTTGCGGGGACTTCCACCGGGGAGCGGTTTTTT. This translates into CASRRLAGTSTGERFF.

J is TRBJ2-3 and V is TRBV6-1; D gene uncertain. The CDR3 runs to 14 residues. The germline gives CDR1 MNHNS, CDR2 SASEGT. Trimming pared 10 bases from V and 2 bases from J, leaving 16 bases between. CDR3 in amino acids: CATGPRLFTDTQYF. The CDR3 DNA sequence: TGTGCCACCGGTCCTCGTCTCTTCACAGATACGCAGTATTTT.

This clonotype appeared a few times. J is TRBJ2-5 and V is TRBV5-1; D might be TRBD1 (5 bases). This CDR3 is 16 amino acids long. CDR1 and CDR2 from the germline V gene are SGHRS and YFSETQ. V was clipped by 1 base and J by 1 base, with 14 bases between them. CDR3 sequence (DNA): TGCGCCAGCAGCTTGCAGGGCCCATTCTCCCAAGAGACCCAGTACTTC. Translated: CASSLQGPFSQETQYF.